The clone carrying this T cell receptor beta chain was counted a few times. This sample was included in a study of blood T cell repertoires in COVID-19. Repertoires were generated with immunoSEQ multiplex PCR, while TCRdb's copy carries only in-frame clones and drops some. The sample holds 380,000 or so clones, approximately 88% seen once. The V and J ends lost 5 bases and 2 bases respectively, with 7 bases between them. Germline values: CDR1 LNHDA, CDR2 SQIVND (reference sequence). The CDR3 consists of 14 residues. The sequence was obtained from a woman in her twenties or thirties with acute COVID-19. Sequenced sample: PBMCs or T cells enriched from blood (not recorded which). This chain joins TRBV19 and TRBJ2-6; D ambiguous. CDR3 region: CASSPVTGANVLTF. Here the CDR3 DNA reads TGTGCCAGTAGTCCGGTAACTGGGGCCAACGTCCTGACTTTC.